The clone carrying this T cell receptor (beta chain) appeared many times. Its antigen is unknown. RNA extraction gave at least 5.5 micrograms of total RNA per sample. The entry originates in a study of blood T cells in healthy people across ages. Study-wide findings and caveats: Whereas aged donors had fewer naive CD4+ cells, long-lived donors had more of them and higher diversity. It was found that TCR beta diversity correlated strongly with the percentage of naive T cells.

The use of a sample-barcoded 5' primer and a J-beta primer mix characterized a second PCR of 7 to 11 cycles. TCRdb re-called the 5' RACE reads with MiXCR, one entry per CDR3 protein. Of nearly 800,000 distinct CDR3 sequences listed, roughly 25% are singletons. These same data were also listed under a study on T cells of mothers and their children. As that report states: The output of TCR recombination is shaped by thymic selection similarly in related and unrelated pairs.

The sample taken for sequencing was blood. This TCR derives from a boy aged 5-17 years in good health.

CDR3 bases: TGTGCCAGCTCATTATCCGGGACTCAAGAGACCCAGTACTTC. Translated, it gives CASSLSGTQETQYF. This sequence joins TRBV7-2 and TRBJ2-5, with a tentative D call TRBD2 (6 bases). Trimming removed 8 bases at V and 2 bases at J, with 15 bases between. This CDR3 comprises 14 residues. Germline V gene data show CDR1 as SGHTA and CDR2 as FQGNSA.